This T cell receptor (beta chain) was profiled in a study of spatial heterogeneity in lung cancer. The length of the CDR3 is 13 residues. The germline CDR1 and CDR2 sequences are DFQATT and SNEGSKA (reference sequence). V lost 5 bases, J lost 2 bases, and 11 bases lay in between. MiXCR was run by TCRdb on the 5' RACE reads, yielding one entry per CDR3 protein. The sample yields thousands of distinct CDR3 sequences, over 20% seen once. By share, this clonotype counts as medium-sized. The size of this beta chain means little, since it is a stray read in a library made for alpha chains. Time point meaning: sample taken at primary tumor resection. Without sorting, whole RNA was sequenced from tumor, nontumor lung or frozen PBMC.

The chain employs TRBV20-1 and TRBJ2-3; either TRBD1 or TRBD2 may fit D (6 bases each). The sample was normal lung tissue next to the tumor, taken at surgery. The origin of this receptor is a female donor with early-stage non-small cell lung cancer. The CDR3, as DNA: TGCAGTGCTTGGGGGGCGTCCACAGATACGCAGTATTTT. Translation gives CSAWGASTDTQYF.